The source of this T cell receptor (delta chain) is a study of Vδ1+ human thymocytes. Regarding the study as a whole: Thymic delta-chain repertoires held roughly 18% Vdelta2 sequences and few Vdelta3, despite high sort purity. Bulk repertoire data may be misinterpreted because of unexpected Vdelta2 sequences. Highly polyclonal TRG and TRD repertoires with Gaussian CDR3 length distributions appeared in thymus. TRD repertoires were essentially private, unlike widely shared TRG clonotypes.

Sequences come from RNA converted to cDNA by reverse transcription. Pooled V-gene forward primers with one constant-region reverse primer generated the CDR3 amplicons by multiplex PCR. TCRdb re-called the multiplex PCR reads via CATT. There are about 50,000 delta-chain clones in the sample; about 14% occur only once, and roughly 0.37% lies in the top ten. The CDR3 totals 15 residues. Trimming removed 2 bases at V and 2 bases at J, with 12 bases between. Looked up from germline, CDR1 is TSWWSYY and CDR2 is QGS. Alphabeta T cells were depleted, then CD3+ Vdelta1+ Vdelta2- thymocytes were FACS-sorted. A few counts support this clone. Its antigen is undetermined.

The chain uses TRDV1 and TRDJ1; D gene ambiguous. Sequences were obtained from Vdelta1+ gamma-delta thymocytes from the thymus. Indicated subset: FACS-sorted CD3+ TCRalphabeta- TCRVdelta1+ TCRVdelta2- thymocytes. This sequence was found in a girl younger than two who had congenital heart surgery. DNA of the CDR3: TGTGCTCTTGGGGAATTGCTCTCCCGTACCGATAAACTCATCTTT. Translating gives CALGELLSRTDKLIF.